This T cell receptor (beta chain) stems from a study of OX40 agonist ivuxolimab in advanced cancers. Study-level background: The study reported partial responses in three patients: one hepatocellular carcinoma, two cutaneous melanoma.

Profiling relied on immunoSEQ multiplex PCR, and the TCRdb table lists in-frame clones only, not all of them. This sample yields about 98,000 clones, of which less than 90% are seen a single time; 0.82% belongs to the top ten. Autoimmune disease history or systemic immunosuppression meant exclusion. This clone was observed a handful of times. The CDR3 loop spans 17 amino acids. The germline V gene encodes CDR1 GTSNPN and CDR2 SVGIG (reference sequence). V lost 2 bases and J 0 bases, leaving 18 bases between the germline ends. The source of this sequence is an adult with an advanced solid tumor such as melanoma, head and neck, liver or kidney cancer. This chain links TRBV30 with TRBJ2-3, with a tentative D call TRBD2 (6 bases). The sample was CD4+ or CD8+ T cells sorted from blood, taken in a trial of the OX40 agonist ivuxolimab. The CDR3 coding sequence is TGTGCCTGGAGTAAAAGTTCCGGGAGCCTTAGCACAGATACGCAGTATTTT. It translates to CAWSKSSGSLSTDTQYF.